This is a list of T cell receptor beta chains from one sample in a study of cytomegalovirus exposure and HLA in healthy donors. TCRdb's copy holds only in-frame clones and misses some; the assay was immunoSEQ multiplex PCR. The table counts 150,000 to 200,000 clones; about 0.8% lies in the top ten. Sequencing was carried out using PBMCs. Source of these receptors: a woman aged 18-35 years in good health and CMV-seropositive. CDR3s include the opening cysteine and the closing phenylalanine or tryptophan. A D gene is named only where the DNA matches it firmly.

D: TRBD1; V: TRBV7-9; J: TRBJ2-5; DNA: TGTGCCAGCAGCGTAACGACAGGGGTCGGTGAGACCCAGTACTTC; CDR3: CASSVTTGVGETQYF
D: NA; V: TRBV9; J: TRBJ1-2; DNA: TGTGCCAGCAGCGTAGAGGGGTACTATGGCTACACCTTC; CDR3: CASSVEGYYGYTF
D: TRBD2; V: TRBV19; J: TRBJ2-5; DNA: TGTGCCAGTAGTATAGGCGGCGGGGGGAAGACCCAGTACTTC; CDR3: CASSIGGGGKTQYF
D: TRBD2; V: TRBV6-5; J: TRBJ2-5; DNA: TGTGCCAGCAGCCCCGGGACTACCTTAGAGACCCAGTACTTC; CDR3: CASSPGTTLETQYF
D: NA; V: TRBV14; J: TRBJ1-5; DNA: TGTGCCAGCAGCCAAGATCAAAAGTCAGGAGGCGGCCAGCCCCAGCATTTT; CDR3: CASSQDQKSGGGQPQHF
D: NA; V: TRBV19; J: TRBJ1-2; DNA: TGTGCCAGTAGTATTAGTTCAGGGTCGAACTATGGCTACACCTTC; CDR3: CASSISSGSNYGYTF
D: NA; V: TRBV4-1; J: TRBJ2-1; DNA: TGCGCCAGCAGCCCTGACTCCAATGAGCAGTTCTTC; CDR3: CASSPDSNEQFF
D: NA; V: TRBV4-1; J: TRBJ1-4; DNA: TGCGCCAGCAGCCAAGAAGTAGGGACTGCAACTAATGAAAAACTGTTTTTT; CDR3: CASSQEVGTATNEKLFF
D: TRBD2; V: TRBV2; J: TRBJ2-5; DNA: TGTGCCACCTACTCGGGGACTAGCGGGGGCAGGGAGACCCAGTACTTC; CDR3: CATYSGTSGGRETQYF
D: NA; V: TRBV20-1; J: TRBJ2-1; DNA: TGCAGTGCTGAGGGCGATGAGCAGTTCTTC; CDR3: CSAEGDEQFF
D: NA; V: TRBV9; J: TRBJ2-2; DNA: TGTGCCAGCAGCGAGGGGGGGTATGGGGGCGGGGAGCTGTTTTTT; CDR3: CASSEGGYGGGELFF
D: NA; V: TRBV30; J: TRBJ1-5; DNA: TGTGCCTGGGCCGAGTCGGGTAATCAGCCCCAGCATTTT; CDR3: CAWAESGNQPQHF
D: NA; V: TRBV7-8; J: TRBJ2-7; DNA: TGTGCCAGCAGCTTAGTAGGGGTTCCCAGCTCGCTCTCCTACGAGCAGTACTTC; CDR3: CASSLVGVPSSLSYEQYF
D: NA; V: TRBV6-1; J: TRBJ1-3; DNA: TGTGCCATTATCCGTGGAGCTGGAAACACCATATATTTT; CDR3: CAIIRGAGNTIYF
D: NA; V: TRBV5-1; J: TRBJ1-3; DNA: TGCGCCAGCAGCATCCAGGGGTCTGATGGAAACACCATATATTTT; CDR3: CASSIQGSDGNTIYF
D: NA; V: TRBV14; J: TRBJ2-5; DNA: TGTGCCAGCAGCCCAGTGAGGACTGTGAAGACCCAGTACTTC; CDR3: CASSPVRTVKTQYF
D: TRBD2; V: TRBV6-1; J: TRBJ2-3; DNA: TGTGCCAGCAGTGAGACTAGCGGGGGGGCGACAGATACGCAGTATTTT; CDR3: CASSETSGGATDTQYF
D: NA; V: TRBV2; J: TRBJ1-1; DNA: TGTGCCAGCAGTGACAACAGGATGAACACTGAAGCTTTCTTT; CDR3: CASSDNRMNTEAFF
D: TRBD2; V: TRBV2; J: TRBJ2-1; DNA: TGTGCCAGCCTTAGAGGTGCTAGCGGGTACAATGAGCAGTTCTTC; CDR3: CASLRGASGYNEQFF
D: NA; V: TRBV7-2; J: TRBJ1-1; DNA: TGTGCCAGCAGCCCCACACCCGTGAACACTGAAGCTTTCTTT; CDR3: CASSPTPVNTEAFF
D: NA; V: TRBV5-4; J: TRBJ1-1; DNA: TGTGCCAGCAGCTTGTCTCCCTCCAGGGGTGTGGTCATTGAAGCTTTCTTT; CDR3: CASSLSPSRGVVIEAFF
D: NA; V: TRBV19; J: TRBJ2-3; DNA: TGTGCCAGTAGTATAGGAGGTCAGGGGAGCACAGATACGCAGTATTTT; CDR3: CASSIGGQGSTDTQYF
D: TRBD1; V: TRBV25-1; J: TRBJ1-4; DNA: TGTGCCAGCAGACAGGGGGCGGGTGAAAAACTGTTTTTT; CDR3: CASRQGAGEKLFF
D: NA; V: TRBV19; J: TRBJ1-2; DNA: TGTGCCAGTAGTATAGGGGCACGGGGCTACACCTTC; CDR3: CASSIGARGYTF
D: NA; V: TRBV5-1; J: TRBJ2-6; DNA: TGCGCCAGCAGCTTTGGGGGGAATGGAGCCTCTGGGGCCAACGTCCTGACTTTC; CDR3: CASSFGGNGASGANVLTF
D: NA; V: TRBV6-6; J: TRBJ2-7; DNA: TGTGCCAGCAGCCAAGCCGGGACTGTAAGCTCCTACGAGCAGTACTTC; CDR3: CASSQAGTVSSYEQYF
D: TRBD2; V: TRBV5-1; J: TRBJ2-1; DNA: TGCGCCAGCAGCCCCCAACCTAGCGGGGGGAACAATGAGCAGTTCTTC; CDR3: CASSPQPSGGNNEQFF
D: TRBD2; V: TRBV5-1; J: TRBJ2-7; DNA: TGCGCCAGCAGCAGGCAGCGGGGGGACTACGAGCAGTACTTC; CDR3: CASSRQRGDYEQYF
D: TRBD1; V: TRBV7-2; J: TRBJ1-2; DNA: TGTGCCAGCAGCTTAACCCCGGAGTGGACAGGGGCCGCTGGCTACACCTTC; CDR3: CASSLTPEWTGAAGYTF
D: TRBD2; V: TRBV6-8; J: TRBJ2-7; DNA: TGTGCCCCCCCTCCTTGCGGGACTAGCGACTACGAGCAGTACTTC; CDR3: CAPPPCGTSDYEQYF
D: NA; V: TRBV5-1; J: TRBJ2-1; DNA: TGCGCCAGCAGCTACGGGACTGACGATGAGCAGTTCTTC; CDR3: CASSYGTDDEQFF
D: TRBD1; V: TRBV5-1; J: TRBJ2-5; DNA: TGCACCAGCAGCTTGGGACAGCAAGAGACCCAGTACTTC; CDR3: CTSSLGQQETQYF
D: NA; V: TRBV15; J: TRBJ2-3; DNA: TGTGCCACCAGCAAAGTACAGGGAACGGGCACAGATACGCAGTATTTT; CDR3: CATSKVQGTGTDTQYF
D: NA; V: TRBV12-2; J: TRBJ1-2; DNA: TGTGCAAGTCGCTTAGCGGGGACAGCAAAGAACTATGGCTACACCTTC; CDR3: CASRLAGTAKNYGYTF
D: NA; V: TRBV13; J: TRBJ1-2; DNA: TGTGCCAGCAGCCCGTCCAGAAGTCGGGGATATGGCTACACCTTC; CDR3: CASSPSRSRGYGYTF
D: TRBD2; V: TRBV7-3; J: TRBJ2-1; DNA: TGTGCCAGCAGCCAGGGACTAGCGGAAAACAATGAGCAGTTCTTC; CDR3: CASSQGLAENNEQFF
D: NA; V: TRBV5-1; J: TRBJ2-1; DNA: TGCGCCAGCAGCTCCGTTGGGCAGGGAGGCAATGAGCAGTTCTTC; CDR3: CASSSVGQGGNEQFF
D: NA; V: TRBV5-1; J: TRBJ1-3; DNA: TGCGCCAGCAGCTTGGGTACAGCGGCCTCTGGAAACACCATATATTTT; CDR3: CASSLGTAASGNTIYF
D: NA; V: TRBV29-1; J: TRBJ2-1; DNA: TGCAGCTCTTCGGGGGGCACTGAGCAGTTCTTC; CDR3: CSSSGGTEQFF
D: NA; V: TRBV19; J: TRBJ1-2; DNA: TGTGCCAGTAGTAAGGACACGCGCTATGGCTACACCTTC; CDR3: CASSKDTRYGYTF
D: TRBD2; V: TRBV10-3; J: TRBJ2-2; DNA: TGTGCCATCAGTGCCCCGGGACTAGCGAGCACCGGGGAGCTGTTTTTT; CDR3: CAISAPGLASTGELFF
D: NA; V: TRBV7-3; J: TRBJ1-2; DNA: TGTGCCAGCAGCTTACGCGGGACCTATGGCTACACCTTC; CDR3: CASSLRGTYGYTF
D: NA; V: TRBV30; J: TRBJ2-7; DNA: TGTGCCTGGAGTGGGCCCAGCGGCCTCTCCTACGAGCAGTACTTC; CDR3: CAWSGPSGLSYEQYF
D: TRBD2; V: TRBV10-3; J: TRBJ2-1; DNA: TGTGCCATCAGTGTAGGGCTAGCGGGGGGAAATGAGCAGTTCTTC; CDR3: CAISVGLAGGNEQFF
D: NA; V: TRBV2; J: TRBJ2-2; DNA: TGTGCCAGCAGCGTTGACAGCGGGGAGCTGTTTTTT; CDR3: CASSVDSGELFF
D: NA; V: TRBV7-9; J: TRBJ1-4; DNA: TGTGCCAGCAGCTTAGTTAGTTCGGGCAGGGATGAAAAACTGTTTTTT; CDR3: CASSLVSSGRDEKLFF
D: NA; V: TRBV6-4; J: TRBJ1-6; DNA: TGTGCCAGCAGTAACCGACTTCAACCTCAATCGGGAAACTATAATTCACCCCTCCACTTT; CDR3: CASSNRLQPQSGNYNSPLHF